Each of the 27 T cell receptor beta chains below was sequenced from the same sample in a study of naive and memory T cell subsets. Four PCR rounds used nested alpha and beta constant region primers plus the SP2 primer. TCRdb re-derived calls from the UMI-ligation and nested PCR reads in MiXCR, one entry per CDR3 protein. The sample has tens of thousands of distinct CDR3 sequences, approximately 9.9% seen once. The treatment is: skin biopsy from PPD injection site in Mantoux-positive individual. An oligonucleotide containing a UMI was ligated to the 3' end of TCR cDNA. Source: skin, taken from a tuberculin skin test site. The source is an adult in good health.

This clonotype is large in the sample. V usage is TRBV20-1 and J usage is TRBJ2-3; D not certain. Per the germline V gene, CDR1 is DFQATT and CDR2 is SNEGSKA (reference sequence). This CDR3 is built from 13 residues. V was shortened by 0 bases and J by 2 bases, with 6 bases between the two germline ends. CDR3 sequence (DNA): TGCAGTGCTAGAGAGAGAACCACAGATACGCAGTATTTT. Amino acids: CSARERTTDTQYF.

In its sample, this clonotype was seen many times. The chain uses TRBV7-9 and TRBJ1-1; possibly TRBD1 for D (5 bases). The CDR3 contains 18 residues. Germline CDR1 is SEHNR and CDR2 is FQNEAQ (reference sequence). V was pared by 5 bases and J by 0 bases, with 22 bases between. In DNA, the CDR3 is TGTGCCAGCAGCACACGCCGGGGACGCGCCTACGTGAACACTGAAGCTTTCTTT. It is translated as CASSTRRGRAYVNTEAFF. The whole variable domain, remainder taken from reference TRBV7-9 and TRBJ1-1, is DTGVSQNPRHKITKRGQNVTFRCDPISEHNRLYWYRQTLGQGPEFLTYFQNEAQLEKSRLLSDRFSAERPKGSFSTLEIQRTEQGDSAMYLCASSTRRGRAYVNTEAFFGQGTRLTVV.

This clonotype was observed a handful of times. V is TRBV20-1 and J is TRBJ2-5, with 10 bases lining up with TRBD1. The CDR3 is 14 residues long. V lost 4 bases to trimming and J lost 5 bases; unmatched junction nucleotides: 7. Per the germline V gene, CDR1 is DFQATT and CDR2 is SNEGSKA (reference sequence). CDR3 nucleotides: TGCAGTGCTACCGGGGACAGGGGACGGGAGACCCAGTACTTC. Translating gives CSATGDRGRETQYF.

This clonotype was detected many times. The chain is built from TRBV6-1 and TRBJ2-7; D gene unclear. The CDR3 covers 13 residues. From germline, CDR1 is MNHNS and CDR2 SASEGT. The germline V and J ends were trimmed by 1 base and 5 bases, with 9 bases remaining between them. The CDR3 sequence is CASSEDSLDEQYF. The DNA for the CDR3 is TGTGCCAGCAGTGAAGATTCTTTGGACGAGCAGTACTTC.

This clonotype ranks as medium-sized. This chain joins TRBV18 and TRBJ2-6; D uncertain. Between the trimmed V and J ends, which lost 3 bases and 2 bases, there was a span of 11 bases. There are 16 residues in the CDR3. The germline V gene encodes CDR1 KGHSH and CDR2 LQKENI. The CDR3 region has the DNA TGTGCCAGCTCACCTAATCAAGGTGCTGGGGCCAACGTCCTGACTTTC. Translation: CASSPNQGAGANVLTF.

Many counts were recorded for this clonotype. This rearrangement joins TRBV23-1 to TRBJ2-5; 10 bases are shared with TRBD1. TRBV23-1 is sorted into the ORF group, with uncertain function. The CDR3 extends over 15 amino acids. J lost 5 bases, V lost 0 bases, and 3 bases had no gene match. The CDR3 DNA sequence: TGCGCCAGCAGTCAATCAGGGGACAGGGGTGAGACCCAGTACTTC. This gives the protein CASSQSGDRGETQYF.

Many counts were recorded for this clonotype. The rearrangement joins TRBV20-1 to TRBJ2-3; 8 bases agree with TRBD2. Losses at the gene ends were 1 base for V and 2 bases for J; bases not matched to a gene: 5. CDR1 and CDR2 from the germline V gene are DFQATT and SNEGSKA (reference sequence). The CDR3 totals 15 residues. In nucleotides, the CDR3 is TGCAGTGCTAGAGGCGGCGGGAGGAACACAGATACGCAGTATTTT. This encodes CSARGGGRNTDTQYF.

This chain connects TRBV5-6 to TRBJ2-2; 9 nucleotides line up with TRBD1. The CDR3 extends over 18 amino acids. After removal of 1 base from V and 1 base from J, the junction contained 8 bases not matched to a gene. Germline assignment: CDR1 SGHDT and CDR2 YYEEEE. CDR3 region: CASSLFSGQGRNTGELFF. For the CDR3, the DNA is TGTGCCAGCAGCTTGTTTTCGGGACAGGGAAGGAACACCGGGGAGCTGTTTTTT. Looking up the rest from reference TRBV5-6 and TRBJ2-2 gives the full variable domain: DAGVTQSPTHLIKTRGQQVTLRCSPKSGHDTVSWYQQALGQGPQFIFQYYEEEERQRGNFPDRFSGHQFPNYSSELNVNALLLGDSALYLCASSLFSGQGRNTGELFFGEGSRLTVL.

This clonotype was found many times. V is TRBV18 and J is TRBJ2-7; 12 bases are a match to TRBD2. The J segment lost 2 bases and the V segment lost 1 base, leaving 3 bases of the junction unmatched. The CDR3 runs 16 residues. Germline assignment: CDR1 KGHSH and CDR2 LQKENI. CDR3 DNA sequence: TGTGCCAGCTCACCACGTCTAGCGGGGGGGACCTACGAGCAGTACTTC. Amino acids: CASSPRLAGGTYEQYF.

This clonotype was observed many times. This chain joins TRBV20-1 and TRBJ2-3; 7 bases align to TRBD2. V shed 0 bases, J shed 2 bases, and the junction held 5 bases outside the gene matches. The V gene's germline CDR1 is DFQATT and CDR2 SNEGSKA (reference sequence). The CDR3 contains 15 residues. The CDR3 nucleotides are TGCAGTGCTAGAGACCAAGCGGGGAACACAGATACGCAGTATTTT. It specifies CSARDQAGNTDTQYF.

This clonotype has just a few counts. The V gene is TRBV12-3 or TRBV12-4, the J gene TRBJ2-3; D call uncertain. The CDR3 is made up of 16 amino acids. Trimming took off 2 bases at V and 1 base at J, with 13 bases between the two ends. The DNA of the CDR3 is TGTGCCAGCAGTTTATCCGGGCAGCCTCGCACAGATACGCAGTATTTT. It is translated as CASSLSGQPRTDTQYF.

This rearrangement joins TRBV6-2 or TRBV6-3 to TRBJ2-1; D remains unclear. Deletions cut 6 bases from V and 10 bases from J, with 13 bases between. This CDR3 comprises 12 residues. Looked up from germline, CDR1 is MNHEY and CDR2 is SVGEGT. CDR3: CASSPLRREQFF. The CDR3 bases are TGTGCCAGCAGCCCCCTTCGGCGCGAGCAGTTCTTC.

In this sample, this clonotype turned up a few times. CDR3 protein: CASSHRGVSGNTIYF. In DNA, the CDR3 is TGTGCCAGCAGTCACCGCGGGGTATCTGGAAACACCATATATTTT. The J gene is TRBJ1-3, the V gene TRBV13; D is uncertain. The CDR3 has 15 amino acids. The V gene's germline CDR1 is PRHDT and CDR2 FYEKMQ (reference sequence). V lost 6 bases and J 1 base, leaving 13 bases between the germline ends.

Many counts were recorded for this clonotype. This chain joins TRBV24-1 and TRBJ1-1, with D tentatively TRBD1 (5 bases). Germline V gene lookup returns CDR1 KGHDR and CDR2 SFDVKD. Trimming took off 7 bases at V and 4 bases at J, with 15 bases between the two ends. This CDR3 spans 14 amino acids. The DNA of the CDR3 is TGTGCCACCAGATCCGGAGGGCAGGGCACTGAAGCTTTCTTT. It specifies CATRSGGQGTEAFF.

This clonotype was observed many times. The genes are TRBV2 and TRBJ2-7, with D hard to call. V gave up 7 bases and J gave up 2 bases, with 21 bases separating them. CDR1 and CDR2 (germline): SNHLY, FYNNEI. This CDR3 is built from 16 residues. CDR3 DNA sequence: TGTGCCAGCATCCAGATGAGCTACGGACGGCCCTACGAGCAGTACTTC. As protein: CASIQMSYGRPYEQYF.

This clonotype was found a few times. The V call is TRBV20-1, the J call TRBJ2-3; no clear D gene. The germline V gene has CDR1 DFQATT and CDR2 SNEGSKA (reference sequence). The CDR3 extends over 13 amino acids. The V and J ends lost 2 bases and 6 bases respectively, with 12 bases between them. The CDR3 reads CSARPTWADTQYF. The CDR3 coding sequence is TGCAGTGCTAGACCCACATGGGCTGATACGCAGTATTTT.

In its sample, this clonotype was seen many times. This chain uses TRBV7-2 with TRBJ2-7, with D perhaps TRBD1 or TRBD2 (6 bases each). From germline, CDR1 is SGHTA and CDR2 FQGNSA. The V end lost 8 bases, the J end lost 0 bases, and 14 bases lay between the germline ends. This CDR3 has 14 residues. This chain's CDR3 is CASDGGLSSYEQYF. CDR3 nucleotides: TGTGCCAGCGATGGGGGGCTGAGCTCCTACGAGCAGTACTTC.

This clonotype showed up many times. The chain uses TRBV11-3 and TRBJ1-5; a possible D gene is TRBD1 (5 bases). Per germline, CDR1 SGHNT and CDR2 YENEEA. The CDR3 is 16 amino acids. Trimming cost V 6 bases and J 3 bases, with 18 bases left between them. The CDR3: CASRHTGGAYNQPQHF. Written as DNA, the CDR3 is TGTGCCAGCAGACATACCGGAGGGGCTTACAATCAGCCCCAGCATTTT.

This clonotype has at least ten counts. V is TRBV7-2 and J is TRBJ2-2; no firm D call. Germline values: CDR1 SGHTA, CDR2 FQGNSA. Trimming took off 2 bases at V and 0 bases at J, with 10 bases between the two ends. This CDR3 region has 16 residues. The CDR3 here is CASSLRSLTNTGELFF. CDR3 in DNA: TGTGCCAGCAGCTTAAGAAGCCTAACGAACACCGGGGAGCTGTTTTTT.

The chain uses TRBV6-2 or TRBV6-3 and TRBJ1-1, with no clear D. Trimming cost V 5 bases and J 4 bases, with 11 bases left between them. CDR1 is MNHEY, CDR2 SVGEGT, per germline. The CDR3 is made up of 13 amino acids. The CDR3 bases are TGTGCCAGCAGTGTCACACGGGGCACTGAAGCTTTCTTT. Residues: CASSVTRGTEAFF.

The genes are TRBV20-1 and TRBJ2-7; 7 bases fit TRBD2. After removal of 6 bases from V and 6 bases from J, the junction contained 20 bases not matched to a gene. Germline V gene sequence: CDR1 DFQATT, CDR2 SNEGSKA (reference sequence). The CDR3 loop spans 16 amino acids. In nucleotides, the CDR3 is TGCAGTGCCCCATTGGTACTACCCCGGGGGGTTCCCGAGCAGTACTTC. It translates to CSAPLVLPRGVPEQYF.

This clonotype was observed a few times. This chain links TRBV12-3 or TRBV12-4 with TRBJ1-4; weak D call: TRBD1 (6 bases). The CDR3 loop spans 15 amino acids. V gave up 6 bases and J gave up 0 bases, with 11 bases separating them. CDR3 DNA: TGTGCCAGCAGGCGCGGGACAACAACTAATGAAAAACTGTTTTTT. Its protein is CASRRGTTTNEKLFF.

This clonotype has at least ten counts. This chain joins TRBV30 and TRBJ2-3; 7 bases are a match to TRBD1. Germline CDR1 reads GTSNPN; CDR2 reads SVGIG (reference sequence). The J segment lost 11 bases and the V segment lost 2 bases, leaving 10 bases of the junction unmatched. This CDR3 spans 13 amino acids. CDR3 in amino acids: CAWSIGGATLQYF. In nucleotides, the CDR3 is TGTGCCTGGAGTATAGGGGGCGCTACGCTGCAGTATTTT.

This clonotype was recorded many times. In DNA, the CDR3 is TGCAGCGTCGTTTCACAGGGTTGGAGCAGTCGGGGTCAGCCCCAGCATTTT. Translated: CSVVSQGWSSRGQPQHF. The chain employs TRBV29-1 and TRBJ1-5; D is possibly TRBD1 (6 bases). The CDR3 loop spans 17 amino acids. V lost 6 bases to trimming and J lost 6 bases, with 27 bases between them. In germline, CDR1 is SQVTM, CDR2 ANQGSEA.

This clonotype was recorded many times. The CDR3 spells CASSVNRNQPQHF. The CDR3 DNA reads as TGTGCCAGCAGCGTTAACAGGAATCAGCCCCAGCATTTT. This chain uses TRBV6-5 with TRBJ1-5, with D tentatively TRBD1 (5 bases). Trimming shortened V by 6 bases and J by 4 bases, and 10 bases separated the two germline ends. The CDR3 contains 13 residues. Germline V gene sequence: CDR1 MNHEY, CDR2 SVGAGI.

By share, this clonotype counts as medium-sized. The chain employs TRBV11-2 and TRBJ2-7; D is unclear. V was pared by 1 base and J by 3 bases, with 7 bases between. The CDR3 runs 13 residues. The germline V gene encodes CDR1 SGHAT and CDR2 FQNNGV. The CDR3 region is CASSLGAYYEQYF. CDR3 nucleotide sequence: TGTGCCAGCAGCTTAGGGGCCTACTACGAGCAGTACTTC.

This rearrangement joins TRBV28 to TRBJ1-1; D not certain. V lost 4 bases to trimming and J lost 1 base, with 10 bases between them. CDR1 and CDR2 (germline): MDHEN, SYDVKM. The CDR3 totals 14 residues. The CDR3 DNA follows: TGTGCCAGCAGTTCCTCCGCAGAGAACACTGAAGCTTTCTTT. This translates into CASSSSAENTEAFF.